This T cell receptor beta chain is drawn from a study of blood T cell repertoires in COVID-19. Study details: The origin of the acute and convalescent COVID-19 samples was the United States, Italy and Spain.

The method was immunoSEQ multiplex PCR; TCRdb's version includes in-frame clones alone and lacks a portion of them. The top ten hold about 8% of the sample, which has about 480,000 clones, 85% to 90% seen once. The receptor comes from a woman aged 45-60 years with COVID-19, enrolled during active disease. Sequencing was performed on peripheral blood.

The CDR3 protein is CASSFDSNTEAFF. The CDR3 nucleotides are TGTGCCAGCAGCTTTGACAGTAACACTGAAGCTTTCTTT. This chain joins TRBV7-2 and TRBJ1-1, with D perhaps matching TRBD1 (5 bases). This CDR3 contains 13 residues. V was cut by 3 bases and J by 2 bases, with 7 bases left in between. Germline V lookup: CDR1 SGHTA, CDR2 FQGNSA.